Presented here are 25 T cell receptor beta chains from one specimen sequenced in a study of vaccination effects on CD4 cells after COVID-19 (dated by TCRdb to between 2022 and 2023). The antigens for these receptors are not known. Libraries were constructed by the immunoSEQ multiplex PCR assay. TCRdb stores this immuneACCESS table with in-frame sequences only. Part of the clones is absent; in the studies checked, under half of the shortfall reflects unresolved V genes, and no reason is known for the rest. This sample is represented by approximately 15,000 clones; 70% to 80% of them were singletons. Approximately 25% of the sample is in the top ten clones. The ViraFEST assay stimulated PBMC with viral peptide pools and then used TCR sequencing to identify antigen-specific CD4+ T cell clonotypes by expansion. After about 9 days of culture, CD4+ T cells were isolated with the EasySep CD4+ T cell isolation kit. Each participant got two doses of an mRNA SARS-CoV-2 vaccine, either BNT162b2 or mRNA-1273.

The specimen was CD4+ T cells from PBMCs cultured with HCoV-NL63 spike peptides, collected after COVID-19 vaccination. The label giving this sample's cell subset or site can be read as: HCoV-NL63 spike overlapping peptide pool stimulation. The receptor source for this set is a human donor who received a COVID-19 vaccine.

Worth noting for this clone: Other DNA sequences in this sample translate to the same CDR3. The chain carries TRBV2 and TRBJ1-1, with D unresolved. This CDR3 has 13 amino acids. CDR1 SNHLY and CDR2 FYNNEI come from the germline V gene. V lost 4 bases and J 1 base, leaving 7 bases between the germline ends. The DNA of the CDR3 is TGTGCCAGCAGTGTCGGAGAGAACACTGAAGCTTTCTTT. Translating it yields CASSVGENTEAFF.

DNA of the CDR3: TGCGCCAGTGCCAACCTAGCGGGAGGAGGTGACGAGCAGTACTTC. It specifies CASANLAGGGDEQYF. V and J are TRBV5-1 and TRBJ2-7, with 11 bases matching TRBD2. V was pared by 8 bases and J by 5 bases, with 12 bases of the junction left unmatched. CDR3 length: 15 residues. The V gene's germline CDR1 is SGHRS and CDR2 YFSETQ.

The J gene is TRBJ2-6, the V gene TRBV6-4; TRBD1 is a possible D gene (6 bases). CDR3 length: 15 amino acids. V lost 6 bases, J lost 0 bases, and 9 bases lay in between. The germline CDR1 and CDR2 sequences are MRHNA and SNTAGT. This CDR3 is CASSPQGSGANVLTF. The CDR3, as DNA: TGTGCCAGCAGCCCACAGGGCTCTGGGGCCAACGTCCTGACTTTC.

The chain carries TRBV7-9 and TRBJ1-3; D is unresolved. CDR1 is SEHNR, CDR2 FQNEAQ, per germline (reference sequence). The V and J ends lost 4 bases and 3 bases respectively, with 25 bases between them. The CDR3 runs to 19 residues. The DNA for the CDR3 is TGTGCCAGCAGCTCACCACTTGGGCCAGGCGGCGGTGGTGGAAACACCATATATTTT. Protein product: CASSSPLGPGGGGGNTIYF.

This clone was recorded a few times. This rearrangement joins TRBV19 to TRBJ1-5, with TRBD1 as a possible D gene (5 bases). The germline V gene encodes CDR1 LNHDA and CDR2 SQIVND (reference sequence). The CDR3 contains 16 residues. The germline V and J ends were trimmed by 3 bases and 0 bases, with 12 bases remaining between them. The CDR3 protein is CASSIDEGFSNQPQHF. DNA for the CDR3: TGTGCCAGTAGTATTGATGAGGGGTTTAGCAATCAGCCCCAGCATTTT.

This clone was seen more than once but under ten times. V usage is TRBV3-1 (or the pseudogene TRBV3-2) and J usage is TRBJ1-6; 8 bases line up with TRBD1. CDR1 is LGHDT and CDR2 is YNNKEL in the germline V gene (reference sequence). The CDR3 loop spans 15 amino acids. Trimming at V came to 3 bases and at J to 9 bases, leaving 7 bases not matched to a gene. CDR3: CASSHGQGSGSPLHF. For the CDR3, the DNA is TGTGCCAGCAGCCACGGACAGGGTAGCGGTTCACCCCTCCACTTT.

The rearrangement links TRBV6-2 or TRBV6-3 to TRBJ1-2, with D unresolved. CDR1 is MNHEY and CDR2 is SVGEGT in the germline V gene. The CDR3 runs 11 residues. Trimming cost V 2 bases and J 8 bases, with 6 bases left between them. The CDR3 sequence: CASSYGFGYTF. The CDR3 nucleotides read TGTGCCAGCAGTTACGGGTTCGGCTACACCTTC.

The gene calls are TRBV5-1 and TRBJ2-2, with TRBD1 as a possible D gene (6 bases). The germline V and J ends were trimmed by 4 bases and 7 bases, with 17 bases remaining between them. The CDR3 totals 15 residues. The germline gives CDR1 SGHRS, CDR2 YFSETQ. The CDR3 protein is CASSDLGQGRGELFF. CDR3 bases: TGCGCCAGCAGCGACCTGGGACAAGGTCGCGGGGAGCTGTTTTTT.

The rearrangement joins TRBV7-9 to TRBJ1-5; TRBD1 matches at 7 bases. Germline V CDR1 and CDR2: SEHNR, FQNEAQ (reference sequence). The V and J ends lost 0 bases and 2 bases, in that order; junction bases with no gene match: 4. The CDR3 is made up of 16 amino acids. CDR3 in amino acids: CASSLALGQGNQPQHF. The CDR3 bases are TGTGCCAGCAGCTTAGCCCTAGGACAGGGCAATCAGCCCCAGCATTTT. The whole variable domain, filled in from reference TRBV7-9 and TRBJ1-5, reads DTGVSQNPRHKITKRGQNVTFRCDPISEHNRLYWYRQTLGQGPEFLTYFQNEAQLEKSRLLSDRFSAERPKGSFSTLEIQRTEQGDSAMYLCASSLALGQGNQPQHFGDGTRLSIL.

The chain has TRBV2 and TRBJ2-2; D may match TRBD1 or TRBD2 (5 bases each). The V end was cut by 9 bases, the J end by 4 bases, with 15 bases between. Looked up from germline, CDR1 is SNHLY and CDR2 is FYNNEI. CDR3 length: 14 amino acids. In DNA, the CDR3 is TGTGCCAGTAGAGGGGTGGGTGGCACCGGGGAGCTGTTTTTT. It is translated as CASRGVGGTGELFF. Using reference TRBV2 and TRBJ2-2 for the parts outside the CDR3, the full variable domain is EPEVTQTPSHQVTQMGQEVILRCVPISNHLYFYWYRQILGQKVEFLVSFYNNEISEKSEIFDDQFSVERPDGSNFTLKIRSTKLEDSAMYFCASRGVGGTGELFFGEGSRLTVL.

This chain links TRBV28 with TRBJ1-6; D gene ambiguous. Trimming left V 5 bases short and J 1 base short, with 12 bases between. The CDR3 has 16 amino acids. The germline gives CDR1 MDHEN, CDR2 SYDVKM. CDR3 DNA: TGTGCCAGCAGTGAGACGGTCTATTCCTATAATTCACCCCTCCACTTT. Its translation: CASSETVYSYNSPLHF.

The V call is TRBV4-1, the J call TRBJ1-2; D is uncertain. V was clipped by 3 bases and J by 0 bases, with 5 bases between them. CDR1 and CDR2 (germline): MGHRA, YSYEKL. The CDR3 spans 13 residues. The CDR3, as DNA: TGCGCCAGCAGCCATTCAGCTAACTATGGCTACACCTTC. The encoded protein is CASSHSANYGYTF.

This clone was found once. This chain joins TRBV5-6 and TRBJ1-2; a weak D match, TRBD1 (5 bases). CDR1 is SGHDT and CDR2 is YYEEEE in the germline V gene. The germline V and J ends were trimmed by 7 bases and 4 bases, with 14 bases remaining between them. The CDR3 covers 13 residues. CDR3 DNA: TGTGCCAGCGGACCGGGACGGGGCTATGGCTACACCTTC. As protein: CASGPGRGYGYTF.

The count of this clone is one. The V gene is TRBV2, the J gene TRBJ1-1; tentatively, D is TRBD1 (6 bases). Germline V CDR1 and CDR2: SNHLY, FYNNEI. V was pared by 7 bases and J by 8 bases, with 20 bases between. CDR3 length: 14 amino acids. CDR3 in amino acids: CASTRGAGAAEAFF. The CDR3, as DNA: TGTGCCAGCACCCGAGGGGCGGGGGCTGCGGAAGCTTTCTTT.

The chain uses TRBV4-2 and TRBJ2-6; TRBD2 is a possible D gene (5 bases). The V gene's germline CDR1 is LGHNA and CDR2 YNFKEQ. The V gene lost 0 bases and the J gene lost 0 bases, with 6 bases spanning the gap. CDR3 length equals 16 residues. The chain's CDR3 is CASSQEGSSGANVLTF. In DNA form, the CDR3 reads TGTGCCAGCAGCCAAGAGGGGAGCTCTGGGGCCAACGTCCTGACTTTC.

V is TRBV18 and J is TRBJ1-5, with D uncertain. Trimming shortened V by 0 bases and J by 9 bases, and 15 bases separated the two germline ends. The CDR3 is 15 amino acids. Germline-derived CDR1 and CDR2 are KGHSH and LQKENI. CDR3 region: CASSPPGMGDRPQHF. The DNA of the CDR3 is TGTGCCAGCTCACCACCCGGGATGGGAGATCGGCCCCAGCATTTT.

This rearrangement joins TRBV30 to TRBJ1-6; D ambiguous. Trimming took 0 bases from V and 10 from J, leaving 7 bases between them. There are 12 residues in the CDR3. Germline lookup yields CDR1 GTSNPN and CDR2 SVGIG (reference sequence). The CDR3 DNA sequence: TGTGCCTGGAGTGTACTCCGGTCACCCCTCCACTTT. Residues: CAWSVLRSPLHF.

This chain connects TRBV6-5 to TRBJ2-2; a possible D gene is TRBD2 (5 bases). The germline V gene encodes CDR1 MNHEY and CDR2 SVGAGI. The V end lost 9 bases, the J end lost 1 base, and 12 bases lay between the germline ends. The CDR3 covers 14 residues. CDR3 nucleotides: TGTGCCAGTACGGGGTTACGGAACACCGGGGAGCTGTTTTTT. This codes for CASTGLRNTGELFF.

CDR3 sequence (DNA): TGTGCCAGTGGGACCCCGACAGGATTGGATGGCTACACCTTC. Protein sequence: CASGTPTGLDGYTF. V usage is TRBV6-5 and J usage is TRBJ1-2; D may be TRBD1 (6 bases). V was shortened by 9 bases and J by 6 bases, with 20 bases between the two germline ends. The CDR3 is made up of 14 amino acids. Germline V gene data show CDR1 as MNHEY and CDR2 as SVGAGI.

The chain couples TRBV19 to TRBJ1-3; perhaps TRBD1 as D (6 bases). Deletions cut 4 bases from V and 0 bases from J, with 13 bases between. The CDR3 contains 16 residues. Germline assignment: CDR1 LNHDA and CDR2 SQIVND (reference sequence). Here the CDR3 reads CASSTNRDSSGNTIYF. The CDR3 DNA is TGTGCCAGTAGTACAAACAGGGACTCCTCTGGAAACACCATATATTTT.

This chain joins TRBV5-1 and TRBJ1-5; D is ambiguous. V lost 5 bases and J lost 0, with 9 bases in between. The length of the CDR3 is 14 residues. Germline assignment: CDR1 SGHRS and CDR2 YFSETQ. As DNA, the CDR3 is TGCGCCAGCAGACCCGGGGATAGCAATCAGCCCCAGCATTTT. It yields the protein CASRPGDSNQPQHF.

This rearrangement joins TRBV3-1 (or the pseudogene TRBV3-2) to TRBJ2-2, with 12 bases that match TRBD2. V dropped 3 bases and J dropped 0; count of bases not matched to a gene: 11. The CDR3 extends over 20 amino acids. Germline loops: CDR1 LGHDT, CDR2 YNNKEL (reference sequence). The CDR3, as DNA: TGTGCCAGCAGCCAGGCTAGCGGGAGGGCCCGTGGTTCGAACACCGGGGAGCTGTTTTTT. This gives the protein CASSQASGRARGSNTGELFF.

Notes on this clone: The sample contains more than one DNA sequence encoding this CDR3. The CDR3 DNA reads TGTGCCAGCAAGCTCGGACCTTATGGCTACACCTTC. It is translated as CASKLGPYGYTF. The chain is built from TRBV2 and TRBJ1-2; D call uncertain. The V and J ends lost 7 bases and 5 bases respectively, with 11 bases between them. The CDR3 loop spans 12 amino acids. CDR1 is SNHLY and CDR2 is FYNNEI in the germline V gene.

The chain employs TRBV19 and TRBJ2-3, with 12 nucleotides matching TRBD2. V lost 7 bases to trimming and J lost 6 bases; unmatched junction nucleotides: 5. The CDR3 spans 14 residues. Looked up from germline, CDR1 is LNHDA and CDR2 is SQIVND (reference sequence). The CDR3 sequence is CASKTSGSLDTQYF. The CDR3 DNA follows: TGTGCCAGTAAGACTAGCGGGAGCCTGGATACGCAGTATTTT.

In this sample, this clone turned up a few times. V gene TRBV3-1 (or the pseudogene TRBV3-2) combines with J gene TRBJ2-1; TRBD1 matches at 7 bases. Looked up from germline, CDR1 is LGHDT and CDR2 is YNNKEL (reference sequence). Germline trimming cut 0 bases from V and 15 bases from J; bases unmatched to any gene: 8. The CDR3 length is 13 residues. CDR3 DNA: TGTGCCAGCAGCCAAGACAGGTTGACAGGGACGTTCTTC. This translates into CASSQDRLTGTFF.